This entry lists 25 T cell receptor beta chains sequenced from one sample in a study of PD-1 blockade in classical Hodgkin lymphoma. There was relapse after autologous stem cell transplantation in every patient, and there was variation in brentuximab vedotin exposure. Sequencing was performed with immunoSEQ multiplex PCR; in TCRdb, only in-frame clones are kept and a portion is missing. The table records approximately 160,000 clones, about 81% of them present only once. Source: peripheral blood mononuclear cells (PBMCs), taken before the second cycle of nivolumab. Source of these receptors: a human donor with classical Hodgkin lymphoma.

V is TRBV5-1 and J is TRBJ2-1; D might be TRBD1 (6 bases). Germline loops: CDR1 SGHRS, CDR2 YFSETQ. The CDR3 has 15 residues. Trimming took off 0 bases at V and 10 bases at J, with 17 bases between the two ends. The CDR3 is CASSLGDRFPLEQFF. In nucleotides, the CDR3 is TGCGCCAGCAGCTTGGGAGACAGGTTCCCTCTGGAGCAGTTCTTC. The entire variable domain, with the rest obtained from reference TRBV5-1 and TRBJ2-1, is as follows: KAGVTQTPRYLIKTRGQQVTLSCSPISGHRSVSWYQQTPGQGLQFLFEYFSETQRNKGNFPGRFSGRQFSNSRSEMNVSTLELGDSALYLCASSLGDRFPLEQFFGPGTRLTVL.

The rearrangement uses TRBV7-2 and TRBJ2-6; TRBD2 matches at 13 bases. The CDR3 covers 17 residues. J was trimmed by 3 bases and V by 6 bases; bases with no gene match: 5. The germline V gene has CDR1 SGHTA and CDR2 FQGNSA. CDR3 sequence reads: CASRTSGGTGGANVLTF. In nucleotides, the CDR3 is TGTGCCAGCAGGACTAGCGGGGGGACGGGTGGGGCCAACGTCCTGACTTTC. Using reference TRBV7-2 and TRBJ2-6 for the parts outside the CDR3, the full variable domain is GAGVSQSPSNKVTEKGKDVELRCDPISGHTALYWYRQSLGQGLEFLIYFQGNSAPDKSGLPSDRFSAERTGGSVSTLTIQRTQQEDSAVYLCASRTSGGTGGANVLTFGAGSRLTVL.

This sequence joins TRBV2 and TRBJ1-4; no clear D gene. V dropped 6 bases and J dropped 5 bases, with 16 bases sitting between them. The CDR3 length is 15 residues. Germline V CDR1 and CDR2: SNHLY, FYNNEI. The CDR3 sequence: CASSQNSFPNEKLFF. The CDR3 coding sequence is TGTGCCAGCAGCCAAAACAGCTTCCCCAATGAAAAACTGTTTTTT.

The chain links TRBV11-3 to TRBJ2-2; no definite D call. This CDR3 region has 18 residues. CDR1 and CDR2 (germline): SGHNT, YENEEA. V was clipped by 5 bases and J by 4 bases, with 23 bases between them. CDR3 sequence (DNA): TGTGCCAGCAGCCTTAAGTGGTTCGACGAGGTGGGCACCGGGGAGCTGTTTTTT. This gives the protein CASSLKWFDEVGTGELFF. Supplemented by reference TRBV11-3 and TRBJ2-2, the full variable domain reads EAGVVQSPRYKIIEKKQPVAFWCNPISGHNTLYWYLQNLGQGPELLIRYENEEAVDDSQLPKDRFSAERLKGVDSTLKIQPAELGDSAVYLCASSLKWFDEVGTGELFFGEGSRLTVL.

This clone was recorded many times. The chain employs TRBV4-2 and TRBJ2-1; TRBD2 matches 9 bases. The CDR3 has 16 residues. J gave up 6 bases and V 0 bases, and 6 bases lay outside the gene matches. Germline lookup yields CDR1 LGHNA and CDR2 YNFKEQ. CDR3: CASSQEGLAGINEQFF. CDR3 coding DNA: TGTGCCAGCAGCCAAGAGGGACTAGCAGGGATCAATGAGCAGTTCTTC.

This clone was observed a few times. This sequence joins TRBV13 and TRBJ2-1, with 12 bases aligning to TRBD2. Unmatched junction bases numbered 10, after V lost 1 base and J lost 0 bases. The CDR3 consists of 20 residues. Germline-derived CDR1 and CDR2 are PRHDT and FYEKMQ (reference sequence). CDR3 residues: CASSLALAGGPESSYNEQFF. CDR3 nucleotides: TGTGCCAGCAGCTTAGCGCTAGCGGGGGGGCCCGAGAGCTCCTACAATGAGCAGTTCTTC.

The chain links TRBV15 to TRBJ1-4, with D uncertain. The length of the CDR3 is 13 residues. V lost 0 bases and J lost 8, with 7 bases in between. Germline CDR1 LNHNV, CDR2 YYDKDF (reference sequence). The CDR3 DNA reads TGTGCCACCAGCAGAGATCCCTCGGAAAAACTGTTTTTT. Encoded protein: CATSRDPSEKLFF.

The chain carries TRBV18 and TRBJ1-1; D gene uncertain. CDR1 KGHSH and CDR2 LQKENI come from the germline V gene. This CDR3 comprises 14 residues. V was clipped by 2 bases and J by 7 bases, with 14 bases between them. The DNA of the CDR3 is TGTGCCAGCTCACCAAACTACAAAGGGCATGAAGCTTTCTTT. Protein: CASSPNYKGHEAFF.

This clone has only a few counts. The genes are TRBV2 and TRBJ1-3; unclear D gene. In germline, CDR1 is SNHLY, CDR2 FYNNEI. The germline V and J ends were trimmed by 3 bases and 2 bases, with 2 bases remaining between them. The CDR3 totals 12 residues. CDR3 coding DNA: TGTGCCAGCAGTGATGCTGGAAACACCATATATTTT. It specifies CASSDAGNTIYF.

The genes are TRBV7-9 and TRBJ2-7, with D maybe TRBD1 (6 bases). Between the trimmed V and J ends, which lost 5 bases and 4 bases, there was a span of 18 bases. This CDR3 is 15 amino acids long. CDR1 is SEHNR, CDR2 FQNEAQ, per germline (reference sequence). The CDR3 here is CASSPPNKQGYEQYF. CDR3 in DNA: TGTGCCAGCAGCCCTCCAAATAAACAGGGTTACGAGCAGTACTTC. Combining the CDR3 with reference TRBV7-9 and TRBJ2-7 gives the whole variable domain DTGVSQNPRHKITKRGQNVTFRCDPISEHNRLYWYRQTLGQGPEFLTYFQNEAQLEKSRLLSDRFSAERPKGSFSTLEIQRTEQGDSAMYLCASSPPNKQGYEQYFGPGTRLTVT.

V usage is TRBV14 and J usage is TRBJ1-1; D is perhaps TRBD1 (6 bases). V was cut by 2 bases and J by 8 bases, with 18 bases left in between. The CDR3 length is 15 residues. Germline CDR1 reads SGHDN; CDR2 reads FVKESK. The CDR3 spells CASSQLLTGAAEAFF. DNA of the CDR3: TGTGCCAGCAGCCAACTCCTGACGGGGGCGGCAGAAGCTTTCTTT.

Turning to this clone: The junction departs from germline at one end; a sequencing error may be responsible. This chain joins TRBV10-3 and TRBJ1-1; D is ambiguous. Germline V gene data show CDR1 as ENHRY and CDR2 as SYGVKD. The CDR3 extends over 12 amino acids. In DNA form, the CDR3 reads TGTGCCAGCAGTTACTCGATAGGTGAAGCTTTCTTT. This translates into CASSYSIGEAFF.

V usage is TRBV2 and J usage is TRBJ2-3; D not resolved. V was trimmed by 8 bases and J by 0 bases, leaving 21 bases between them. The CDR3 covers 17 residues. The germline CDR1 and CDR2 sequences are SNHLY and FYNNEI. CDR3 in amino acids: CASGPQNIYISTDTQYF. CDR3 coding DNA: TGTGCCAGCGGACCACAGAATATATACATAAGCACAGATACGCAGTATTTT.

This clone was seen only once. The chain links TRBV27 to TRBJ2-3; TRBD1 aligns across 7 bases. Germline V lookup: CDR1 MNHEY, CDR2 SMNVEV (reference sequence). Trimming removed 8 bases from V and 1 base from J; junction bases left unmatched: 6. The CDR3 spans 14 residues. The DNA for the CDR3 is TGTGCCAGCCGCTTCGACAGGGGCACAGATACGCAGTATTTT. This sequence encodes CASRFDRGTDTQYF.

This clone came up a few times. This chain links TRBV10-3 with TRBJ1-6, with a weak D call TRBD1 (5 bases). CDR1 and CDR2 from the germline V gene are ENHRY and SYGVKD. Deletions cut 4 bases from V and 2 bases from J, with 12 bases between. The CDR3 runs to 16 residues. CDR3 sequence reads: CAISGVQVTYNSPLHF. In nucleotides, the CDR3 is TGTGCCATCAGTGGGGTACAGGTGACCTATAATTCACCCCTCCACTTT.

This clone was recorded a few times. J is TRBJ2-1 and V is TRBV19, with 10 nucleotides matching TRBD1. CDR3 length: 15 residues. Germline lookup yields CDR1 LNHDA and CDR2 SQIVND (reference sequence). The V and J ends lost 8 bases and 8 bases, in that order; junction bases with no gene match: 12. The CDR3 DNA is TGTGCCAGTCATTCTCGAGACAGGGGGCGGGATGAGCAGTTCTTC. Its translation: CASHSRDRGRDEQFF. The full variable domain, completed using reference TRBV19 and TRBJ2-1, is DGGITQSPKYLFRKEGQNVTLSCEQNLNHDAMYWYRQDPGQGLRLIYYSQIVNDFQKGDIAEGYSVSREKKESFPLTVTSAQKNPTAFYLCASHSRDRGRDEQFFGPGTRLTVL.

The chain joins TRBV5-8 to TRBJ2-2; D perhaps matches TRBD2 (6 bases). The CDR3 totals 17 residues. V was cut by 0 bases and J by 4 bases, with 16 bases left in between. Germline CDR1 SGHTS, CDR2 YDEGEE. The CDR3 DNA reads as TGTGCCAGCAGCTTGGGGGGCTGGCTGCGGGGCACCGGGGAGCTGTTTTTT. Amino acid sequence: CASSLGGWLRGTGELFF.

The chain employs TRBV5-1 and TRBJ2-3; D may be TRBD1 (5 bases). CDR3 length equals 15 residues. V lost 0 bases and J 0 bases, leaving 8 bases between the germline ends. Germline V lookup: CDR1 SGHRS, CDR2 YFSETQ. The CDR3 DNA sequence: TGCGCCAGCAGCTTGGGGGGCCTTAGCACAGATACGCAGTATTTT. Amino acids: CASSLGGLSTDTQYF. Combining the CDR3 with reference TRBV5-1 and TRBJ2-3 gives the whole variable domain KAGVTQTPRYLIKTRGQQVTLSCSPISGHRSVSWYQQTPGQGLQFLFEYFSETQRNKGNFPGRFSGRQFSNSRSEMNVSTLELGDSALYLCASSLGGLSTDTQYFGPGTRLTVL.

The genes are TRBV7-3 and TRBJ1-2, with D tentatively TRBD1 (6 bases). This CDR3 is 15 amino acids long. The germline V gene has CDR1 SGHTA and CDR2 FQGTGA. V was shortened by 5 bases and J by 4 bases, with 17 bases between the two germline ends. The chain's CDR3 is CASSPTRGLAYGYTF. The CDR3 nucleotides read TGTGCCAGCAGCCCGACGAGGGGGTTGGCCTATGGCTACACCTTC.

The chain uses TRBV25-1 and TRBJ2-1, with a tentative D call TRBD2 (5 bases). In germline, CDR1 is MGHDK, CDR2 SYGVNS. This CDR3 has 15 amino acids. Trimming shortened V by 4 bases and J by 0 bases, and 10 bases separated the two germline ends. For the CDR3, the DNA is TGTGCCAGCAGTGTAATGAGGGACTCCTACAATGAGCAGTTCTTC. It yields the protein CASSVMRDSYNEQFF.

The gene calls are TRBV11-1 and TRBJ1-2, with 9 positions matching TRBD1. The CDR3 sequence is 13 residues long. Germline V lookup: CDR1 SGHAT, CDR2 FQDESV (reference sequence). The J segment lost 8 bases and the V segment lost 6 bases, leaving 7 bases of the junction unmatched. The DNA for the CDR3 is TGTGCCAGCAGTATGGGAACAGGGGGCGGCTACACCTTC. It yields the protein CASSMGTGGGYTF.

In DNA, the CDR3 is TGTGCCAGCAGTCCCAACTTTCAGGGGGGGACTGAAGCTTTCTTT. Translated: CASSPNFQGGTEAFF. This chain links TRBV27 with TRBJ1-1, with 7 bases lining up with TRBD1. Trimming removed 5 bases from V and 5 bases from J; junction bases left unmatched: 11. The length of the CDR3 is 15 residues. Germline CDR1 MNHEY, CDR2 SMNVEV (reference sequence).

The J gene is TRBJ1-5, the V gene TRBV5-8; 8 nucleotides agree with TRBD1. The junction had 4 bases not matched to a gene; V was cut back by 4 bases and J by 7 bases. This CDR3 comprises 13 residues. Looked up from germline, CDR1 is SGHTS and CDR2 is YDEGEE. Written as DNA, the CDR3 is TGTGCCAGCAGCCCAGACAGGGGACAGCCCCAGCATTTT. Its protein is CASSPDRGQPQHF. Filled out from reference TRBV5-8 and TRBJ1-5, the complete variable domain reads EAGVTQSPTHLIKTRGQQATLRCSPISGHTSVYWYQQALGLGLQFLLWYDEGEERNRGNFPPRFSGRQFPNYSSELNVNALELEDSALYLCASSPDRGQPQHFGDGTRLSIL.

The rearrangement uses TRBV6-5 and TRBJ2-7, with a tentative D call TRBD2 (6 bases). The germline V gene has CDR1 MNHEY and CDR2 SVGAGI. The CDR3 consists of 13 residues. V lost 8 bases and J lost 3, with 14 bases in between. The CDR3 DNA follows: TGTGCCAGCCTGAGGGGACTTGGCTACGAGCAGTACTTC. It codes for CASLRGLGYEQYF.

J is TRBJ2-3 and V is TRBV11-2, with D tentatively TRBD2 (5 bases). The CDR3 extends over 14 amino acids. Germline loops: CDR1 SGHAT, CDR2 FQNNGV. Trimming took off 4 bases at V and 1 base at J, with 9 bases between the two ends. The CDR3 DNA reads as TGTGCCAGCAGCTCCCGGGGAGGCACAGATACGCAGTATTTT. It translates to CASSSRGGTDTQYF.